This entry is about one T cell receptor beta chain. Its specificity is unknown. This entry belongs to a study of cytotoxic CD8 clonotypes in ibrutinib-treated CLL. As for the study in general: Among patients, approximately 24 responded partially and 2 completely; some 15 then stayed remitted and around 12 progressed after median roughly 68 months.

Study-wide points: Public clonotypes proved infrequent, and on treatment they shrank or remained steady. In sustained-remission versus progressing patients, sampling times differed. Age-matched healthy donor levels were exceeded by baseline clonality, which tracked circulating CD8+ T-cell counts.

The CDR3 is 19 amino acids. The V segment lost 2 bases and the J segment 2 bases; nucleotides outside the gene matches: 18. Germline V lookup: CDR1 KGHSH, CDR2 LQKENI. Assay: immunoSEQ multiplex PCR; the TCRdb copy retains only in-frame clones and omits some. This sample has approximately 80,000 clones; approximately 86% occur once, and the top ten carry roughly 5.4%. The V and J genes are TRBV18 and TRBJ2-7; 7 bases fit TRBD1. The TCR sequence derives from a human donor with chronic lymphocytic leukemia. Specimen: PBMCs, collected before ibrutinib treatment. The CDR3 spells CASSPRLLGLDRSPYEQYF. CDR3 coding DNA: TGTGCCAGCTCACCAAGGCTCCTTGGGTTGGACAGGAGTCCCTACGAGCAGTACTTC. Full variable domain (missing parts from reference TRBV18 and TRBJ2-7): NAGVMQNPRHLVRRRGQEARLRCSPMKGHSHVYWYRQLPEEGLKFMVYLQKENIIDESGMPKERFSAEFPKEGPSILRIQQVVRGDSAAYFCASSPRLLGLDRSPYEQYFGPGTRLTVT.